The 31 T cell receptor beta chains below all came from one sample that was sequenced in a study of T cell repertoires in cytomegalovirus infection. MiXCR, applied by TCRdb to the reads, yields one record per CDR3 protein. The data contain fewer than 300,000 distinct CDR3 sequences, roughly 25% of them singletons. The sequencing input was PBMCs. These receptors were taken from a human donor in good health (CMV status not recorded). Some clones in this sample may be carry-over from other donors' samples.

This clonotype was counted ten times or more. The gene calls are TRBV7-2 and TRBJ2-7; 7 bases fit TRBD1. CDR3 length: 16 amino acids. The V segment lost 0 bases and the J segment 0 bases; nucleotides outside the gene matches: 5. In germline, CDR1 is SGHTA, CDR2 FQGNSA. The CDR3 DNA reads TGTGCCAGCAGCTTAGCAGGGGCAGGGGGCTCCTACGAGCAGTACTTC. Translation: CASSLAGAGGSYEQYF.

In this sample, this clonotype turned up many times. V usage is TRBV7-2 and J usage is TRBJ2-1; 7 bases fit TRBD2. The V segment lost 4 bases and the J segment 1 base; nucleotides outside the gene matches: 4. The germline gives CDR1 SGHTA, CDR2 FQGNSA. The CDR3 spans 15 residues. CDR3 bases: TGTGCCAGCAGCTCCACTAGCGTATCCTACAATGAGCAGTTCTTC. Translation gives CASSSTSVSYNEQFF.

The chain links TRBV5-1 to TRBJ2-3, with 9 bases lining up with TRBD2. Germline trimming cut 4 bases from V and 0 bases from J; bases unmatched to any gene: 6. Germline assignment: CDR1 SGHRS and CDR2 YFSETQ. The CDR3 spans 16 residues. The CDR3 spells CASSETSGPSTDTQYF. The CDR3 DNA follows: TGCGCCAGCAGCGAAACTAGCGGGCCAAGCACAGATACGCAGTATTTT.

By share, this clonotype counts as medium-sized (0.01 to 0.1%). The chain couples TRBV15 to TRBJ2-3; TRBD1 agrees at 10 bases. The CDR3 loop spans 16 amino acids. Germline assignment: CDR1 LNHNV and CDR2 YYDKDF (reference sequence). V lost 2 bases, J lost 4 bases, and 6 bases stayed unmatched. The CDR3, as DNA: TGTGCCACCAGCAGAATCGGACAGGGGGTAGCAGATACGCAGTATTTT. Its protein is CATSRIGQGVADTQYF. Full variable domain (remainder filled in from reference TRBV15 and TRBJ2-3): DAMVIQNPRYQVTQFGKPVTLSCSQTLNHNVMYWYQQKSSQAPKLLFHYYDKDFNNEADTPDNFQSRRPNTSFCFLDIRSPGLGDTAMYLCATSRIGQGVADTQYFGPGTRLTVL.

This clonotype has ten or more counts. This chain uses TRBV7-2 with TRBJ1-1; D is unclear. CDR1 is SGHTA and CDR2 is FQGNSA in the germline V gene. Trimming took 5 bases from V and 3 from J, leaving 10 bases between them. This CDR3 has 13 amino acids. CDR3 in amino acids: CASSTAKDTEAFF. The CDR3 DNA sequence: TGTGCCAGCAGCACAGCCAAGGACACTGAAGCTTTCTTT. Full variable domain (rest looked up from reference TRBV7-2 and TRBJ1-1): GAGVSQSPSNKVTEKGKDVELRCDPISGHTALYWYRQSLGQGLEFLIYFQGNSAPDKSGLPSDRFSAERTGGSVSTLTIQRTQQEDSAVYLCASSTAKDTEAFFGQGTRLTVV.

This clonotype appeared a few times. The CDR3 loop is CARGRRGALNGYTF. The CDR3 DNA sequence: TGTGCCAGGGGAAGGAGGGGGGCGCTGAATGGCTACACCTTC. The J gene is TRBJ1-2, the V gene TRBV2; a possible D gene is TRBD1 (6 bases). Trimming removed 9 bases from V and 6 bases from J, with 20 bases in between. The CDR3 runs to 14 residues. Germline CDR1 is SNHLY and CDR2 is FYNNEI. Combining the CDR3 with reference TRBV2 and TRBJ1-2 gives the whole variable domain EPEVTQTPSHQVTQMGQEVILRCVPISNHLYFYWYRQILGQKVEFLVSFYNNEISEKSEIFDDQFSVERPDGSNFTLKIRSTKLEDSAMYFCARGRRGALNGYTFGSGTRLTVV.

V usage is TRBV12-3 or TRBV12-4 and J usage is TRBJ2-2; 7 bases align to TRBD2. Losses at the gene ends were 0 bases for V and 6 bases for J; bases not matched to a gene: 10. The CDR3 is 17 residues long. The CDR3 reads CASSLASSGLRAGELFF. The CDR3 nucleotides read TGTGCCAGCAGTTTAGCTTCTAGCGGCCTACGGGCCGGGGAGCTGTTTTTT.

In its sample, this clonotype was seen many times. The DNA of the CDR3 is TGTGCTCTATCCGGGACAGGGAGCACAGATACGCAGTATTTT. Protein: CALSGTGSTDTQYF. The chain employs TRBV28 and TRBJ2-3; 9 nucleotides match TRBD1. The CDR3 spans 14 residues. The germline V gene encodes CDR1 MDHEN and CDR2 SYDVKM.

In its sample, this clonotype was seen a few times. The V call is TRBV7-4, the J call TRBJ2-3; a possible D gene is TRBD2 (5 bases). In germline, CDR1 is SGHVT, CDR2 SQSDAQ. V dropped 6 bases and J dropped 3 bases, with 10 bases sitting between them. The CDR3 has 13 amino acids. As DNA, the CDR3 is TGTGCCAGCAGTACACTAGAGACAGATACGCAGTATTTT. Its protein is CASSTLETDTQYF.

This clonotype has only a few counts. One end of the junction is discordant with germline, which a read error may explain. The chain is built from TRBV5-3 and TRBJ2-7, with 9 positions matching TRBD2. TRBV5-3 is an ORF, with its function uncertain. CDR3 length: 15 amino acids. CDR3 coding DNA: TGTGCCAGCAGCTTGGGCGCGGGAGGGTTGACCGAGCAGTACTTC. Protein product: CASSLGAGGLTEQYF.

This clonotype was observed many times. The CDR3 reads CASRGAIPNQPQHF. DNA of the CDR3: TGTGCCAGCCGGGGGGCGATACCTAATCAGCCCCAGCATTTT. The gene calls are TRBV28 and TRBJ1-5, with D possibly matching TRBD1 (6 bases). This CDR3 has 14 residues. The germline V gene has CDR1 MDHEN and CDR2 SYDVKM. Trimming removed 8 bases from V and 4 bases from J, with 15 bases in between. The full variable domain, in which reference TRBV28 and TRBJ1-5 provide the parts outside the CDR3, is DVKVTQSSRYLVKRTGEKVFLECVQDMDHENMFWYRQDPGLGLRLIYFSYDVKMKEKGDIPEGYSVSREKKERFSLILESASTNQTSMYLCASRGAIPNQPQHFGDGTRLSIL.

V gene TRBV7-9 combines with J gene TRBJ1-2; D gene unclear. Germline V CDR1 and CDR2: SEHNR, FQNEAQ (reference sequence). This CDR3 has 16 amino acids. V gave up 3 bases and J gave up 8 bases, with 22 bases separating them. Written as DNA, the CDR3 is TGTGCCAGCAGCTTCGATGCCCGCGGCGACCAAGGGGGCTACACCTTC. Encoded protein: CASSFDARGDQGGYTF.

This clonotype was seen a handful of times. The rearrangement uses TRBV7-2 and TRBJ2-3, with D tentatively TRBD1 (6 bases). Between the trimmed V and J ends, which lost 5 bases and 0 bases, there was a span of 9 bases. This CDR3 has 14 residues. From germline, CDR1 is SGHTA and CDR2 FQGNSA. Here the CDR3 reads CASSRQVSTDTQYF. DNA for the CDR3: TGTGCCAGCAGCCGACAGGTTAGCACAGATACGCAGTATTTT.

This clonotype was detected ten times or more. This rearrangement joins TRBV7-8 to TRBJ2-7; possible D gene TRBD2, 5 bases. Germline V CDR1 and CDR2: SGHVS, FQNEAQ. Trimming left V 3 bases short and J 2 bases short, with 11 bases between. CDR3 length: 14 residues. In DNA form, the CDR3 reads TGTGCCAGCAGCTTGGTGGACTCTACCTACGAGCAGTACTTC. Translation: CASSLVDSTYEQYF.

This sequence joins TRBV4-1 and TRBJ1-5, with D perhaps matching TRBD1 (5 bases). CDR3 length: 15 amino acids. V dropped 0 bases and J dropped 3 bases, with 9 bases sitting between them. Germline values: CDR1 MGHRA, CDR2 YSYEKL. Written as DNA, the CDR3 is TGCGCCAGCAGCCAAGATGGACATATCAATCAGCCCCAGCATTTT. Protein: CASSQDGHINQPQHF.

This clonotype was seen repeatedly, ten times or more. The J gene is TRBJ1-2, the V gene TRBV12-3 or TRBV12-4; D remains unclear. Trimming removed 3 bases from V and 1 base from J, with 6 bases in between. This CDR3 spans 13 amino acids. The CDR3 coding sequence is TGTGCCAGCAGTTTGGGGATTAACTATGGCTACACCTTC. This sequence encodes CASSLGINYGYTF.

This clonotype has ten or more counts. This chain joins TRBV7-2 and TRBJ2-3; D is possibly TRBD1 (6 bases). The germline V gene has CDR1 SGHTA and CDR2 FQGNSA. The CDR3 runs to 13 residues. The ends were cut back, 3 bases at V and 7 bases at J, with 11 bases in the middle. The CDR3 loop reads CASSFNRANTQYF. For the CDR3, the DNA is TGTGCCAGCAGCTTTAACAGGGCGAATACGCAGTATTTT.

This chain joins TRBV6-2 or TRBV6-3 and TRBJ2-5; 9 bases agree with TRBD2. V dropped 2 bases and J dropped 5; count of bases not matched to a gene: 3. Germline V gives CDR1 MNHEY, CDR2 SVGEGT. The CDR3 is 14 amino acids. The CDR3 DNA reads TGTGCCAGCAGTTACGGCGGGGGGGTCGAGACCCAGTACTTC. It is translated as CASSYGGGVETQYF.

This clonotype was picked up many times. This chain links TRBV6-2 or TRBV6-3 with TRBJ2-3; 9 bases agree with TRBD1. Trimming removed 7 bases from V and 2 bases from J; junction bases left unmatched: 7. This CDR3 is built from 15 residues. Germline V gives CDR1 MNHEY, CDR2 SVGEGT. The CDR3 sequence: CASTYDRGNTDTQYF. CDR3 sequence (DNA): TGTGCCAGCACCTACGACAGGGGGAACACAGATACGCAGTATTTT.

The chain uses TRBV2 and TRBJ1-3, with D uncertain. Trimming shortened V by 2 bases and J by 1 base, and 12 bases separated the two germline ends. Germline loops: CDR1 SNHLY, CDR2 FYNNEI. The CDR3 spans 16 residues. CDR3 sequence: CASSEWNSISGNTIYF. The CDR3, as DNA: TGTGCCAGCAGTGAATGGAACAGCATATCTGGAAACACCATATATTTT.

CDR3 sequence: CASRSGGGGTDTQYF. CDR3 DNA sequence: TGTGCCAGCAGATCTGGGGGGGGTGGCACAGATACGCAGTATTTT. The chain carries TRBV28 and TRBJ2-3, with 7 bases that match TRBD2. The junction had 7 bases not matched to a gene; V was cut back by 6 bases and J by 1 base. The CDR3 spans 15 residues. CDR1 is MDHEN and CDR2 is SYDVKM in the germline V gene.

This clonotype has at least ten counts. The V call is TRBV7-9, the J call TRBJ2-1, with TRBD2 matching over 8 bases. V was pared by 5 bases and J by 6 bases, with 9 bases of the junction left unmatched. This CDR3 has 15 residues. Germline CDR1 is SEHNR and CDR2 is FQNEAQ (reference sequence). CDR3 residues: CASSQPGLVGNEQFF. The CDR3 nucleotides are TGTGCCAGCAGCCAACCGGGACTAGTTGGCAATGAGCAGTTCTTC. Variable domain in full (rest from reference TRBV7-9 and TRBJ2-1): DTGVSQNPRHKITKRGQNVTFRCDPISEHNRLYWYRQTLGQGPEFLTYFQNEAQLEKSRLLSDRFSAERPKGSFSTLEIQRTEQGDSAMYLCASSQPGLVGNEQFFGPGTRLTVL.

The V gene is TRBV15, the J gene TRBJ2-1; 7 nucleotides align to TRBD2. Germline CDR1 is LNHNV and CDR2 is YYDKDF (reference sequence). V lost 3 bases and J lost 5; bases outside the gene matches: 10. The CDR3 length is 16 residues. CDR3 in DNA: TGTGCCACCAGCAGCCCGGGAGGCAGGAGGGACAATGAGCAGTTCTTC. Its translation is CATSSPGGRRDNEQFF.

This clonotype was seen only a few times. The chain recombines TRBV11-2 with TRBJ1-1; maybe TRBD1 (6 bases). Germline lookup yields CDR1 SGHAT and CDR2 FQNNGV. The V end was cut by 3 bases, the J end by 2 bases, with 10 bases between. This CDR3 comprises 14 residues. The CDR3 reads CASSFADSNTEAFF. CDR3 in DNA: TGTGCCAGCAGCTTCGCGGACAGCAACACTGAAGCTTTCTTT.

The chain carries TRBV5-1 and TRBJ2-7; D is unresolved. The germline CDR1 and CDR2 sequences are SGHRS and YFSETQ. Deletions cut 0 bases from V and 0 bases from J, with 7 bases between. This CDR3 contains 14 residues. This chain's CDR3 is CASSLVVNSYEQYF. The CDR3, as DNA: TGCGCCAGCAGCTTGGTTGTAAACTCCTACGAGCAGTACTTC. Variable domain in full (rest from reference TRBV5-1 and TRBJ2-7): KAGVTQTPRYLIKTRGQQVTLSCSPISGHRSVSWYQQTPGQGLQFLFEYFSETQRNKGNFPGRFSGRQFSNSRSEMNVSTLELGDSALYLCASSLVVNSYEQYFGPGTRLTVT.

This clonotype has more than one count but fewer than ten. CDR3 protein: CASSSDRANSPLHF. Written as DNA, the CDR3 is TGTGCCAGCAGCTCGGATAGGGCCAATTCACCCCTCCACTTT. The chain is built from TRBV7-2 and TRBJ1-6; no clear D. Germline CDR1 is SGHTA and CDR2 is FQGNSA. Trimming took 4 bases from V and 7 from J, leaving 11 bases between them. This CDR3 region has 14 residues.

The chain recombines TRBV6-2 or TRBV6-3 with TRBJ1-1; TRBD1 matches at 12 bases. The CDR3 has 16 amino acids. Trimming took 7 bases from V and 0 from J; bases not matched to a gene: 6. From germline, CDR1 is MNHEY and CDR2 SVGEGT. DNA of the CDR3: TGTGCCAGCACCCTCGGGACAGGGGGCGTGAACACTGAAGCTTTCTTT. Its protein product is CASTLGTGGVNTEAFF.

This clonotype was seen only a few times. The chain has TRBV5-6 and TRBJ2-7, with D perhaps matching TRBD1 (5 bases). The CDR3 spans 13 residues. Germline CDR1 and CDR2: SGHDT and YYEEEE. Trimming pared 3 bases from V and 4 bases from J, leaving 11 bases between. CDR3 sequence: CASSSRGRYEQYF. The CDR3 coding sequence is TGTGCCAGCAGCTCTAGGGGCAGATACGAGCAGTACTTC.

The CDR3, as DNA: TGTGCCAGCAGTTCGACGGTGGGGGCGAAAAAACTGTTTTTT. It encodes CASSSTVGAKKLFF. The chain couples TRBV28 to TRBJ1-4, with TRBD1 as a possible D gene (6 bases). The V gene lost 4 bases and the J gene lost 9 bases, with 15 bases spanning the gap. Germline V gene lookup returns CDR1 MDHEN and CDR2 SYDVKM. This CDR3 is built from 14 residues.

The sample holds a few counts of this clonotype. Here the CDR3 reads CAGELQETQYF. As DNA, the CDR3 is TGTGCCGGAGAATTACAGGAGACCCAGTACTTC. The rearrangement links TRBV2 to TRBJ2-5; D uncertain. The CDR3 runs to 11 residues. Trimming pared 11 bases from V and 5 bases from J, leaving 12 bases between. The germline V gene encodes CDR1 SNHLY and CDR2 FYNNEI. The full variable domain, rest sourced from reference TRBV2 and TRBJ2-5, is EPEVTQTPSHQVTQMGQEVILRCVPISNHLYFYWYRQILGQKVEFLVSFYNNEISEKSEIFDDQFSVERPDGSNFTLKIRSTKLEDSAMYFCAGELQETQYFGPGTRLLVL.

The CDR3 coding sequence is TGCAGCGGAGAGGCGAACACCGGGGAGCTGTTTTTT. Translation gives CSGEANTGELFF. The chain employs TRBV29-1 and TRBJ2-2; D gene uncertain. V was cut by 7 bases and J by 0 bases, with 6 bases left in between. CDR1 SQVTM and CDR2 ANQGSEA come from the germline V gene. CDR3 length equals 12 residues.